Following are 12 T cell receptor beta chains from one sample sequenced in a study of blood T cell repertoires in COVID-19. Here immunoSEQ multiplex PCR was the method, and the copy in TCRdb shows in-frame clones only, minus some. The sample lists roughly 200,000 clones; over 75% were seen once. The specimen was peripheral blood. These receptors came from a man in his sixties with acute or convalescent COVID-19.

This CDR3 reads CASSLRGGRSPLHF. DNA for the CDR3: TGTGCCAGCAGTTTACGCGGGGGGAGGTCACCCCTCCACTTT. This chain links TRBV28 with TRBJ1-6; the D gene is possibly TRBD1 (5 bases). Trimming shortened V by 2 bases and J by 10 bases, and 12 bases separated the two germline ends. CDR1 and CDR2 (germline): MDHEN, SYDVKM. This CDR3 region has 14 residues.

This chain links TRBV4-1 with TRBJ1-1; D is uncertain. The CDR3 consists of 14 residues. V lost 0 bases and J lost 5, with 10 bases in between. Germline CDR1 is MGHRA and CDR2 is YSYEKL. This chain's CDR3 is CASSQEAGRTEAFF. In DNA form, the CDR3 reads TGCGCCAGCAGCCAAGAAGCGGGTCGGACTGAAGCTTTCTTT.

This chain connects TRBV5-4 to TRBJ2-2; 16 positions agree with TRBD2. There are 18 residues in the CDR3. Germline V gene data show CDR1 as SGHNT and CDR2 as YYREEE (reference sequence). Trimming removed 2 bases from V and 5 bases from J; junction bases left unmatched: 6. The CDR3 nucleotides are TGTGCCAGCAGCTTTTCGGGACTAGCGGGAGGGAGTACCGGGGAGCTGTTTTTT. Its protein product is CASSFSGLAGGSTGELFF.

This clone was found a few times. The chain couples TRBV30 to TRBJ1-2, with TRBD1 as a possible D gene (6 bases). The CDR3 is 18 residues long. Trimming cost V 2 bases and J 4 bases, with 26 bases left between them. The germline V gene encodes CDR1 GTSNPN and CDR2 SVGIG (reference sequence). The DNA for the CDR3 is TGTGCCTGGAGTTTTCCGCGGACAGATATGAAGGCGCCCTATGGCTACACCTTC. Residues: CAWSFPRTDMKAPYGYTF.

This rearrangement joins TRBV7-2 to TRBJ2-7; tentatively, D is TRBD2 (5 bases). CDR1 and CDR2 (germline): SGHTA, FQGNSA. This CDR3 is built from 15 residues. V was trimmed by 1 base and J by 2 bases, leaving 12 bases between them. The CDR3 reads CASSLVTGLTYEQYF. CDR3 coding DNA: TGTGCCAGCAGCTTAGTGACGGGATTAACCTACGAGCAGTACTTC.

The chain links TRBV19 to TRBJ1-2; no clear D. Looked up from germline, CDR1 is LNHDA and CDR2 is SQIVND (reference sequence). With 6 bases removed from V and 6 bases from J, the gap between germline ends came to 14 bases. This CDR3 comprises 13 residues. For the CDR3, the DNA is TGTGCCAGTAGCCCGACAAATTGGAATGGCTACACCTTC. Translation: CASSPTNWNGYTF. Full variable domain (remainder filled in from reference TRBV19 and TRBJ1-2): DGGITQSPKYLFRKEGQNVTLSCEQNLNHDAMYWYRQDPGQGLRLIYYSQIVNDFQKGDIAEGYSVSREKKESFPLTVTSAQKNPTAFYLCASSPTNWNGYTFGSGTRLTVV.

The chain recombines TRBV28 with TRBJ1-3; possibly TRBD1 for D (5 bases). V lost 8 bases and J 5 bases, leaving 13 bases between the germline ends. Germline CDR1 reads MDHEN; CDR2 reads SYDVKM. The CDR3 loop spans 13 amino acids. Here the CDR3 reads CASRRGKRNTIYF. The CDR3 nucleotides read TGTGCCAGCCGTCGGGGGAAAAGAAACACCATATATTTT.

The chain combines TRBV19 with TRBJ2-1; a weak D match, TRBD2 (6 bases). Germline V CDR1 and CDR2: LNHDA, SQIVND (reference sequence). The CDR3 has 13 amino acids. The germline V and J ends were trimmed by 3 bases and 7 bases, with 10 bases remaining between them. The CDR3 here is CASSILAWNEQFF. CDR3 DNA: TGTGCCAGTAGTATCCTAGCGTGGAATGAGCAGTTCTTC.

The chain joins TRBV6-2 or TRBV6-3 to TRBJ2-2, with 11 bases identical to TRBD2. Losses at the gene ends were 0 bases for V and 7 bases for J; bases not matched to a gene: 4. Germline V gene lookup returns CDR1 MNHEY and CDR2 SVGEGT. There are 16 residues in the CDR3. Here the CDR3 reads CASSYSSGRVFGELFF. Written as DNA, the CDR3 is TGTGCCAGCAGTTACTCTAGCGGGAGGGTTTTCGGGGAGCTGTTTTTT.

The chain employs TRBV6-5 and TRBJ1-3; D is unresolved. Looked up from germline, CDR1 is MNHEY and CDR2 is SVGAGI. The V and J ends lost 5 bases and 0 bases respectively, with 11 bases between them. This CDR3 has 15 residues. CDR3: CASSQTPRSGNTIYF. The CDR3 DNA reads as TGTGCCAGCAGTCAAACTCCCCGCTCTGGAAACACCATATATTTT.

This rearrangement joins TRBV20-1 to TRBJ1-1; maybe TRBD1 (5 bases). Germline-derived CDR1 and CDR2 are DFQATT and SNEGSKA (reference sequence). Trimming took 3 bases from V and 3 from J, leaving 17 bases between them. The CDR3 has 15 residues. CDR3 sequence reads: CSASEEGRVYTEAFF. The CDR3 DNA is TGCAGTGCTAGTGAGGAGGGGAGAGTTTACACTGAAGCTTTCTTT.

The CDR3: CASSRPTGGRNSPLHF. CDR3 coding DNA: TGTGCCAGCAGCCGGCCAACGGGGGGCAGAAATTCACCCCTCCACTTT. The chain recombines TRBV7-2 with TRBJ1-6; a weak D match, TRBD1 (6 bases). The V end lost 5 bases, the J end lost 7 bases, and 18 bases lay between the germline ends. Germline-derived CDR1 and CDR2 are SGHTA and FQGNSA. This CDR3 has 16 amino acids.